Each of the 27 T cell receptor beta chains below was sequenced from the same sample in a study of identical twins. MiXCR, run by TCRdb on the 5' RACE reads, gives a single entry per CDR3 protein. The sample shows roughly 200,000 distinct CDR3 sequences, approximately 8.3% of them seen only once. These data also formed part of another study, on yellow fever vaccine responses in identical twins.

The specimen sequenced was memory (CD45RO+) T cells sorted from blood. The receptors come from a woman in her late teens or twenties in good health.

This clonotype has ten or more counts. Here the CDR3 DNA reads TGTGCCAGCAGTTTAGTCGGGACGGGGTCCTACGAGCAGTACTTC. Residues: CASSLVGTGSYEQYF. The rearrangement joins TRBV27 to TRBJ2-7; D possibly uses TRBD1 or TRBD2 (5 bases each). Germline CDR1 is MNHEY and CDR2 is SMNVEV (reference sequence). With 2 bases removed from V and 1 base from J, the gap between germline ends came to 12 bases. This CDR3 has 15 residues.

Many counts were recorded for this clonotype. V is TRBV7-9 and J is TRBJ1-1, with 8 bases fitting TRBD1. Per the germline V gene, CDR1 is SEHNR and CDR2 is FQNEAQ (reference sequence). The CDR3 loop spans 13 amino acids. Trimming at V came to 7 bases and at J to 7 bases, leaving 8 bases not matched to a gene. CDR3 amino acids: CASILDRGGEAFF. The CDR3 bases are TGTGCCAGCATCCTCGACAGGGGTGGTGAAGCTTTCTTT. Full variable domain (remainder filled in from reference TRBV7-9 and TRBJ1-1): DTGVSQNPRHKITKRGQNVTFRCDPISEHNRLYWYRQTLGQGPEFLTYFQNEAQLEKSRLLSDRFSAERPKGSFSTLEIQRTEQGDSAMYLCASILDRGGEAFFGQGTRLTVV.

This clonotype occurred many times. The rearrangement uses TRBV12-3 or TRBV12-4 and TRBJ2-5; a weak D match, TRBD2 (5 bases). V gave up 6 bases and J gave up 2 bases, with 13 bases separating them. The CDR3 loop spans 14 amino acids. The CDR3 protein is CASSSGLQQETQYF. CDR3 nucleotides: TGTGCCAGCAGCTCAGGACTCCAACAAGAGACCCAGTACTTC.

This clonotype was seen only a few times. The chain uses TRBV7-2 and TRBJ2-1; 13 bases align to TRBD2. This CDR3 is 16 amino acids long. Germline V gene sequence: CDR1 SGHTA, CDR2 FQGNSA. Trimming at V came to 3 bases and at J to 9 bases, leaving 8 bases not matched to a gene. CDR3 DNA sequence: TGTGCCAGCAGCTTGGGACTAGCGGGACGGCAGGGTGAGCAGTTCTTC. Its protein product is CASSLGLAGRQGEQFF.

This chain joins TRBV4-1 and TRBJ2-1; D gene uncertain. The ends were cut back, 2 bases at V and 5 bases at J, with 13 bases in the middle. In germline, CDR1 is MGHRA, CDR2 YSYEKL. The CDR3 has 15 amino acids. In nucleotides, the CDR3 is TGCGCCAGCAGCCAAACCAACCTGTTCCACAATGAGCAGTTCTTC. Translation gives CASSQTNLFHNEQFF.

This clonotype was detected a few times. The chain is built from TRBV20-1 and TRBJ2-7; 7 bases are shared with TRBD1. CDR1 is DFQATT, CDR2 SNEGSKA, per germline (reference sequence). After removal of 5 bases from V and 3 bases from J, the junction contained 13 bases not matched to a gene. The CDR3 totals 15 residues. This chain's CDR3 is CSALIIRQGDYEQYF. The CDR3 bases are TGCAGTGCTTTAATTATTCGGCAGGGGGACTACGAGCAGTACTTC.

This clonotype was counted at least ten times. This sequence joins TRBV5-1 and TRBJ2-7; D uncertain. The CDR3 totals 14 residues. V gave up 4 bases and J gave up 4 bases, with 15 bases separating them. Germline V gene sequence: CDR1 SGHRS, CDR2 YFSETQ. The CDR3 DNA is TGCGCCAGCAGCCTGGGCCTTTTCCCTTACGAGCAGTACTTC. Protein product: CASSLGLFPYEQYF.

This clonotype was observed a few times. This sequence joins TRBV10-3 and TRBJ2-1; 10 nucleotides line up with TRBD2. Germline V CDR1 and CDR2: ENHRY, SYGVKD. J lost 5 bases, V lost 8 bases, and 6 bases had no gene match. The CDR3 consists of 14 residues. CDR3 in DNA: TGTGCCATCTACCAAGGGACTAGCGACAATGAGCAGTTCTTC. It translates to CAIYQGTSDNEQFF.

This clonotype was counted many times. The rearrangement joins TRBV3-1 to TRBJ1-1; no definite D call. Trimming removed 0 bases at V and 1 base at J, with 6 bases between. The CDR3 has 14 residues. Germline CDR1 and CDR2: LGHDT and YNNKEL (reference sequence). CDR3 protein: CASSQDIANTEAFF. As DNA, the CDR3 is TGTGCCAGCAGCCAAGATATTGCGAACACTGAAGCTTTCTTT.

CDR3 residues: CASGLGGRAYNEQFF. The DNA for the CDR3 is TGTGCTAGTGGTTTAGGCGGGAGGGCATACAATGAGCAGTTCTTC. V is TRBV12-5 and J is TRBJ2-1; 9 bases are shared with TRBD2. Germline loops: CDR1 LGHNT, CDR2 FRNRAP. The CDR3 sequence is 15 residues long. The J segment lost 4 bases and the V segment lost 3 bases, leaving 4 bases of the junction unmatched.

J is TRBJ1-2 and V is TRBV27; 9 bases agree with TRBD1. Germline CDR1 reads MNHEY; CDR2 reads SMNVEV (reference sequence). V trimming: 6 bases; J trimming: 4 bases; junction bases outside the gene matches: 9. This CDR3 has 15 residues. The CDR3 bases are TGTGCCAGCAGCTCACACCGGGACAGGGCCTATGGCTACACCTTC. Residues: CASSSHRDRAYGYTF.

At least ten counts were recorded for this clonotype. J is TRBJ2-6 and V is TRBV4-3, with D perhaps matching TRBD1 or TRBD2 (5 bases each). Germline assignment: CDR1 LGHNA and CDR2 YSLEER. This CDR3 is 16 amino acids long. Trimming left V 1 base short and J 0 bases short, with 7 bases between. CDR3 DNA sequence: TGCGCCAGCAGCCAAGTGAGGGGCTCTGGGGCCAACGTCCTGACTTTC. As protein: CASSQVRGSGANVLTF.

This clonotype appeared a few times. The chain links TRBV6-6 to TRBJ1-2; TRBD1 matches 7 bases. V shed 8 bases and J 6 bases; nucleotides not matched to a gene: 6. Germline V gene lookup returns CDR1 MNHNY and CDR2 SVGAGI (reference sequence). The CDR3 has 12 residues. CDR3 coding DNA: TGTGCCAGCGGAAGACAGGGTGATGGCTACACCTTC. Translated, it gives CASGRQGDGYTF.

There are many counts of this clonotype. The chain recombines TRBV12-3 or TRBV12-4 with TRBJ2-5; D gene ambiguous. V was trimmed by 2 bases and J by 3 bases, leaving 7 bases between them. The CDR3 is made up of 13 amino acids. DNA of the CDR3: TGTGCCAGCAGTTTAAGGGCTAAAGAGACCCAGTACTTC. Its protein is CASSLRAKETQYF.

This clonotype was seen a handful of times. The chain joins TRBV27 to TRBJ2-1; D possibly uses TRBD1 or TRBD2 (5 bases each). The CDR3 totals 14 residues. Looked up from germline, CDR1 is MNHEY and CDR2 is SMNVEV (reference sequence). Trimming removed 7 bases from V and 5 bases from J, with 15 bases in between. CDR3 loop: CASTLRDGDNEQFF. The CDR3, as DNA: TGTGCCAGCACCCTAAGGGACGGTGACAATGAGCAGTTCTTC.

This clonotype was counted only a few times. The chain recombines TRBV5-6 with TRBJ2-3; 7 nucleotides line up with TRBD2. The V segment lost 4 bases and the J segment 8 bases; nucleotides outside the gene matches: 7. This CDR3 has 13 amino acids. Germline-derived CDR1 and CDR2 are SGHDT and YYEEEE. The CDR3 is CASSLSGPGTQYF. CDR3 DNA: TGTGCCAGCAGCCTTAGCGGGCCTGGTACGCAGTATTTT.

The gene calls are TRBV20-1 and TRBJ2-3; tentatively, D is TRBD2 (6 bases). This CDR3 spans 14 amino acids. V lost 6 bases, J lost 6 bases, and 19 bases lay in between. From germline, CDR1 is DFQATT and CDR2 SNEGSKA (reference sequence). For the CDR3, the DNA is TGCAGTGCGTCGACATACCGCCGGGGGGATACGCAGTATTTT. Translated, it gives CSASTYRRGDTQYF.

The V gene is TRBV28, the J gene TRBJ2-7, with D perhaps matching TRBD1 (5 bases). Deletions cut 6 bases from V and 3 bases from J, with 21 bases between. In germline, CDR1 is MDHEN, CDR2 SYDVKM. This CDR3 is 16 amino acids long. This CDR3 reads CASSPDGPGQGYEQYF. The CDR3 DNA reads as TGTGCCAGCAGCCCCGACGGTCCCGGGCAGGGCTACGAGCAGTACTTC.

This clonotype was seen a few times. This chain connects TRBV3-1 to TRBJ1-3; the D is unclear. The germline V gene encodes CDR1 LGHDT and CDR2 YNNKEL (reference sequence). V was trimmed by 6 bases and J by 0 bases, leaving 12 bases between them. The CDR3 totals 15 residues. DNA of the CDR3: TGTGCCAGCAGTCCGACACCGAGCTCTGGAAACACCATATATTTT. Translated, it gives CASSPTPSSGNTIYF.

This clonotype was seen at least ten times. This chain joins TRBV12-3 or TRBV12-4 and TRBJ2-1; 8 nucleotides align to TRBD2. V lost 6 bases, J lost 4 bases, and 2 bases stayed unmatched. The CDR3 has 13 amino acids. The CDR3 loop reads CASRAGAYNEQFF. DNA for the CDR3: TGTGCCAGCAGAGCGGGGGCTTACAATGAGCAGTTCTTC.

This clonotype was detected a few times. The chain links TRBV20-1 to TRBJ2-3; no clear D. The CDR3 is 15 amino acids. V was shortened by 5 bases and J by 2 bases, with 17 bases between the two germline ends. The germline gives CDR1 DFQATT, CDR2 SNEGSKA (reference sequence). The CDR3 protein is CSAPDATKSTDTQYF. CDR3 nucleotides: TGCAGTGCTCCGGACGCAACGAAATCCACAGATACGCAGTATTTT.

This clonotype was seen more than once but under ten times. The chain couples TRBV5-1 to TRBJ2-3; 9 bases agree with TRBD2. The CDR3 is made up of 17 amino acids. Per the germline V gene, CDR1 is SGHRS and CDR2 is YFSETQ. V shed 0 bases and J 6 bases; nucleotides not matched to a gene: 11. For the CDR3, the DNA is TGCGCCAGCAGCTTGGACCCTAGCGGGACTTTCTTGGATACGCAGTATTTT. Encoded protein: CASSLDPSGTFLDTQYF.

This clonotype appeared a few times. The CDR3 bases are TGTGCCAGCAGCTTATCCCGACTAGCCAGTAATGAGCAGTTCTTC. Protein sequence: CASSLSRLASNEQFF. V and J are TRBV7-8 and TRBJ2-1, with 7 bases aligning to TRBD2. The germline gives CDR1 SGHVS, CDR2 FQNEAQ. The junction had 8 bases not matched to a gene; V was cut back by 2 bases and J by 7 bases. This CDR3 contains 15 residues.

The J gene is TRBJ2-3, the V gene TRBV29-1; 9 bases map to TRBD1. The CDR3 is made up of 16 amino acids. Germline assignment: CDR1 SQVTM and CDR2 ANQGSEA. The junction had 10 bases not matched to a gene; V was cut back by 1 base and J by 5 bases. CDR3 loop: CSVEGGEDRGLDTQYF. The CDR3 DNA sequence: TGCAGCGTTGAAGGTGGAGAGGACAGGGGTCTAGATACGCAGTATTTT.

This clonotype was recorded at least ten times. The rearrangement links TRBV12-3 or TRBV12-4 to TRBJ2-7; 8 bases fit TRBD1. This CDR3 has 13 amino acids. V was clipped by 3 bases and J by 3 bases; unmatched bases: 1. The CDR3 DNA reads TGTGCCAGCAGTTTTGGACAGGGCTACGAGCAGTACTTC. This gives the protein CASSFGQGYEQYF.

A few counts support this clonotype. CDR3 sequence: CASTPSGTTTYNEQFF. DNA of the CDR3: TGCGCCAGCACCCCTAGCGGGACTACTACATACAATGAGCAGTTCTTC. V usage is TRBV5-1 and J usage is TRBJ2-1; 9 bases align to TRBD2. The CDR3 loop spans 16 amino acids. Germline V gene lookup returns CDR1 SGHRS and CDR2 YFSETQ. Trimming took 6 bases from V and 4 from J; bases not matched to a gene: 11.

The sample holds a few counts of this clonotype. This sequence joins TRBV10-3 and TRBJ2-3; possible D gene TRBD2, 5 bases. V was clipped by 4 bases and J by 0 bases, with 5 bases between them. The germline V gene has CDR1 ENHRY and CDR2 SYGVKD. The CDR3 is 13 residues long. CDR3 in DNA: TGTGCCATCAGTGGGACTAGCACAGATACGCAGTATTTT. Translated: CAISGTSTDTQYF.